Shown below are 28 T cell receptor beta chains from a single sample sequenced in a study of Graves' ophthalmopathy and Graves' hyperthyroidism. Investigators amplified TCR beta CDR3 regions from RNA transcripts. Scientists carried out first-round RT-PCR using HTBI primers and then a second-round multiplex PCR. One entry per CDR3 protein results from TCRdb running MiXCR on the multiplex PCR reads. Among 350,000 to 400,000 distinct CDR3 sequences listed, approximately 15% were seen once. What was sequenced was peripheral blood. These receptors were collected from a young woman with stable Graves' hyperthyroidism.

This clonotype has more than one count but fewer than ten. A much larger clone sits a single nucleotide away, making a read error possible. The chain uses TRBV27 and TRBJ2-5; D is undetermined. CDR1 is MNHEY, CDR2 SMNVEV, per germline (reference sequence). The CDR3 runs 14 residues. V lost 0 bases to trimming and J lost 5 bases, with 10 bases between them. The CDR3 protein is CASSLSRTSETQYF. The DNA for the CDR3 is TGTGCCAGCAGTTTATCCCGCACGTCGGAGACCCAGTACTTC.

This clonotype was counted at least ten times. The chain links TRBV2 to TRBJ1-2; D call uncertain. The CDR3 length is 13 residues. The V gene's germline CDR1 is SNHLY and CDR2 FYNNEI. Trimming took 5 bases from V and 0 from J, leaving 7 bases between them. The CDR3 reads CASSLTTNYGYTF. The CDR3 DNA reads as TGTGCCAGCAGTTTAACCACTAACTATGGCTACACCTTC.

This clonotype appeared many times. The CDR3 loop reads CASSFLRDSYEQYF. The CDR3 region has the DNA TGTGCCAGCAGCTTTCTGCGCGACAGTTACGAGCAGTACTTC. This sequence joins TRBV5-6 and TRBJ2-7, with D possibly TRBD1 on 5 matching bases. The CDR3 length is 14 residues. V shed 2 bases and J shed 4 bases, with 13 bases lying between them. The germline CDR1 and CDR2 sequences are SGHDT and YYEEEE.

This clonotype was picked up many times. CDR3 protein: CASSFSGQAYASYEQYF. In DNA form, the CDR3 reads TGTGCCAGCAGTTTCTCCGGACAGGCGTATGCGTCCTACGAGCAGTACTTC. J is TRBJ2-7 and V is TRBV12-3 or TRBV12-4; 7 bases are a match to TRBD1. Unmatched junction bases numbered 12, after V lost 3 bases and J lost 1 base. The CDR3 contains 17 residues.

V usage is TRBV7-9 and J usage is TRBJ1-1; 9 positions match TRBD1. The CDR3 covers 14 residues. Germline lookup yields CDR1 SEHNR and CDR2 FQNEAQ (reference sequence). Trimming removed 8 bases from V and 11 bases from J; junction bases left unmatched: 15. The CDR3 sequence is CASRQGETPYKAFF. The CDR3 coding sequence is TGTGCCAGCCGACAGGGGGAGACCCCTTACAAGGCTTTCTTT.

This clonotype was seen more than once but under ten times. The V gene is TRBV4-1, the J gene TRBJ2-2, with 12 bases matching TRBD2. Trimming removed 3 bases from V and 5 bases from J; junction bases left unmatched: 4. CDR3 length: 16 amino acids. CDR1 and CDR2 from the germline V gene are MGHRA and YSYEKL. CDR3 in amino acids: CASSHLGLAGTGELFF. The CDR3 nucleotides read TGCGCCAGCAGCCATCTAGGACTAGCGGGGACCGGGGAGCTGTTTTTT.

Turning to this clonotype: A single base separates this from a much larger clone, so it may be a read error. This chain connects TRBV11-2 to TRBJ1-1; no reliable D call. The CDR3 is 13 residues long. CDR1 SGHAT and CDR2 FQNNGV come from the germline V gene. CDR3 nucleotide sequence: TGTGCCAGCAGCATGGACCTGAACAATGAAGCTTTCTTT. Protein product: CASSMDLNNEAFF.

This clonotype has a count of ten or more. This chain links TRBV12-3 or TRBV12-4 with TRBJ2-5; 7 bases align to TRBD2. The CDR3 covers 15 residues. Trimming cost V 1 base and J 5 bases; bases outside gene matches: 7. This CDR3 reads CASSLERGRRETQYF. In nucleotides, the CDR3 is TGTGCCAGCAGTTTAGAGCGGGGAAGGAGGGAGACCCAGTACTTC.

V gene TRBV7-9 combines with J gene TRBJ2-7; D not resolved. V was trimmed by 5 bases and J by 2 bases, leaving 7 bases between them. Germline V gene sequence: CDR1 SEHNR, CDR2 FQNEAQ (reference sequence). The CDR3 loop spans 12 amino acids. CDR3 nucleotide sequence: TGTGCCAGCAGCCAGCGAGCCTACGAGCAGTACTTC. It yields the protein CASSQRAYEQYF. Looking up the rest from reference TRBV7-9 and TRBJ2-7 gives the full variable domain: DTGVSQNPRHKITKRGQNVTFRCDPISEHNRLYWYRQTLGQGPEFLTYFQNEAQLEKSRLLSDRFSAERPKGSFSTLEIQRTEQGDSAMYLCASSQRAYEQYFGPGTRLTVT.

Remarks on this clonotype: A much larger clone differs by one base, so this may be a read error. This rearrangement joins TRBV20-1 to TRBJ1-5, with a possible D match to TRBD1 (5 bases). The germline CDR1 and CDR2 sequences are DFQATT and SNEGSKA (reference sequence). The V gene lost 6 bases and the J gene lost 9 bases, with 18 bases spanning the gap. The CDR3 has 13 residues. DNA for the CDR3: TGCAGTGCCCGGGAAAGGGGTTTTGGGCCCCAGCATTTT. It codes for CSARERGFGPQHF.

This clonotype was counted at least ten times. The chain links TRBV20-1 to TRBJ2-2; D gene ambiguous. There are 13 residues in the CDR3. Trimming left V 6 bases short and J 1 base short, with 9 bases between. Germline CDR1 DFQATT, CDR2 SNEGSKA (reference sequence). The DNA for the CDR3 is TGCAGTGCCACGATACAGAACACCGGGGAGCTGTTTTTT. Translated, it gives CSATIQNTGELFF.

V and J are TRBV10-3 and TRBJ2-7; perhaps TRBD1 as D (5 bases). The V and J ends lost 3 bases and 3 bases respectively, with 15 bases between them. This CDR3 is 15 amino acids long. Germline V gene lookup returns CDR1 ENHRY and CDR2 SYGVKD. The CDR3 region is CAISDPGKGDYEQYF. The CDR3 nucleotides read TGTGCCATCAGTGACCCCGGAAAAGGGGACTACGAGCAGTACTTC.

This clonotype was seen many times. The chain carries TRBV25-1 and TRBJ2-7, with 8 bases matching TRBD1. Per germline, CDR1 MGHDK and CDR2 SYGVNS. The CDR3 loop spans 14 amino acids. The V segment lost 6 bases and the J segment 3 bases; nucleotides outside the gene matches: 7. The CDR3 region has the DNA TGTGCCAGCAGGTCGACAGGGGAAGGCTACGAGCAGTACTTC. Translating gives CASRSTGEGYEQYF.

This clonotype has ten or more counts. This rearrangement joins TRBV7-2 to TRBJ2-2; D not resolved. CDR1 is SGHTA and CDR2 is FQGNSA in the germline V gene. The length of the CDR3 is 15 residues. The V gene lost 3 bases and the J gene lost 1 base, with 9 bases spanning the gap. The CDR3 coding sequence is TGTGCCAGCAGCTTTGGGATAAGGAACACCGGGGAGCTGTTTTTT. The encoded protein is CASSFGIRNTGELFF.

This clonotype came up many times. The chain has TRBV20-1 and TRBJ2-7, with D hard to call. The CDR3 has 15 amino acids. The V end lost 0 bases, the J end lost 3 bases, and 15 bases lay between the germline ends. Germline CDR1 and CDR2: DFQATT and SNEGSKA (reference sequence). CDR3 DNA: TGCAGTGCTAGAGATTCGGGCTACCCCTACTACGAGCAGTACTTC. As protein: CSARDSGYPYYEQYF.

This clonotype was observed at least ten times. V gene TRBV24-1 combines with J gene TRBJ2-5, with 9 bases that match TRBD1. Trimming took 4 bases from V and 2 from J; bases not matched to a gene: 10. In germline, CDR1 is KGHDR, CDR2 SFDVKD. The CDR3 length is 17 residues. CDR3 protein: CATSEATGGRRQETQYF. Here the CDR3 DNA reads TGTGCCACCAGTGAAGCTACAGGGGGCAGGAGACAAGAGACCCAGTACTTC.

This clonotype occurred many times. The genes are TRBV6-5 and TRBJ1-3; no definite D call. Germline V gene lookup returns CDR1 MNHEY and CDR2 SVGAGI. V lost 6 bases and J 0 bases, leaving 9 bases between the germline ends. The CDR3 extends over 14 amino acids. The CDR3: CASSSFLSGNTIYF. CDR3 DNA sequence: TGTGCCAGCAGCTCCTTTCTCTCTGGAAACACCATATATTTT.

This clonotype has only a few counts. Here the CDR3 DNA reads TGTGCCAGCAGCCAAGGATATCCCCCGAGGAGCAATCAGCCCCAGCATTTT. It encodes CASSQGYPPRSNQPQHF. The chain joins TRBV3-1 to TRBJ1-5; no clear D. The length of the CDR3 is 17 residues. Germline assignment: CDR1 LGHDT and CDR2 YNNKEL (reference sequence). The V gene lost 1 base and the J gene lost 1 base, with 14 bases spanning the gap.

The genes are TRBV6-5 and TRBJ1-2, with TRBD1 as a possible D gene (6 bases). The V end lost 4 bases, the J end lost 12 bases, and 15 bases lay between the germline ends. This CDR3 contains 12 residues. CDR1 MNHEY and CDR2 SVGAGI come from the germline V gene. CDR3 region: CASSSRDTGNTF. CDR3 bases: TGTGCCAGCAGTTCCCGGGACACGGGGAACACCTTC.

This clonotype has at least ten counts. The gene calls are TRBV7-2 and TRBJ1-1; 7 positions agree with TRBD1. This CDR3 has 13 residues. Germline V gives CDR1 SGHTA, CDR2 FQGNSA. Trimming at V came to 5 bases and at J to 4 bases, leaving 4 bases not matched to a gene. The CDR3 here is CASSLWDSTEAFF. DNA of the CDR3: TGTGCCAGCAGCCTTTGGGACAGCACTGAAGCTTTCTTT.

This clonotype is a singleton in its sample. Possible read error: a much larger clone is one base away. V usage is TRBV10-3 and J usage is TRBJ1-3, with D possibly being TRBD1 (5 bases). The CDR3 runs to 15 residues. V gave up 5 bases and J gave up 4 bases, with 15 bases separating them. Per the germline V gene, CDR1 is ENHRY and CDR2 is SYGVKD. CDR3 amino acids: CAISNNRDGGNTIYF. The CDR3, as DNA: TGTGCCATCAGTAATAACCGGGACGGGGGAAACACCATATATTTT.

This rearrangement joins TRBV15 to TRBJ2-2; D remains unclear. Deletions cut 3 bases from V and 0 bases from J, with 5 bases between. CDR1 and CDR2 (germline): LNHNV, YYDKDF (reference sequence). This CDR3 comprises 14 residues. CDR3 loop: CATSRTSNTGELFF. In nucleotides, the CDR3 is TGTGCCACCAGCAGGACATCGAACACCGGGGAGCTGTTTTTT.

As regards this clonotype: The junction differs from germline at one of its ends, possibly a read error. This chain connects TRBV11-2 to TRBJ2-2; D might be TRBD2 (6 bases). The V gene's germline CDR1 is SGHAT and CDR2 FQNNGV. CDR3 length: 14 residues. This CDR3 is CASSLGGNTGELCF. CDR3 bases: TGTGCCAGCAGCTTAGGCGGGAACACCGGGGAGCTGTGTTTT.

There are many counts of this clonotype. DNA of the CDR3: TGTGCCAGCAGCTCCGGGACAGGCGTTAACTATGGCTACACCTTC. Translation: CASSSGTGVNYGYTF. This chain uses TRBV7-2 with TRBJ1-2; 8 positions agree with TRBD1. The V gene's germline CDR1 is SGHTA and CDR2 FQGNSA. This CDR3 spans 15 amino acids. With 4 bases clipped from V and 1 base from J, the junction kept 5 bases outside the gene matches.

Ten or more counts support this clonotype. Relative to the germline gene, one junction end is altered; a read error may explain this. This sequence joins TRBV12-3 or TRBV12-4 and TRBJ1-2; D gene unclear. CDR3 length: 12 residues. CDR3 sequence reads: CASKVLGYGYTF. The CDR3 DNA follows: TGTGCCAGCAAGGTACTAGGTTATGGTTACACCTTC.

This clonotype was counted many times. V gene TRBV6-1 combines with J gene TRBJ1-1; D ambiguous. This CDR3 has 13 residues. The germline CDR1 and CDR2 sequences are MNHNS and SASEGT. V gave up 2 bases and J gave up 3 bases, with 7 bases separating them. The CDR3 region is CASSESRYTEAFF. DNA for the CDR3: TGTGCCAGCAGTGAATCTAGGTACACTGAAGCTTTCTTT.

This clonotype has ten or more counts. The CDR3 DNA follows: TGCAGTGCTAGAGACACAGATTCACCCCTCCACTTT. Translation gives CSARDTDSPLHF. J is TRBJ1-6 and V is TRBV20-1; D ambiguous. Trimming pared 0 bases from V and 8 bases from J, leaving 5 bases between. From germline, CDR1 is DFQATT and CDR2 SNEGSKA (reference sequence). This CDR3 contains 12 residues.

This clonotype was detected ten times or more. This chain joins TRBV6-1 and TRBJ1-2; a possible D gene is TRBD1 (6 bases). V was pared by 2 bases and J by 8 bases, with 12 bases between. CDR1 is MNHNS and CDR2 is SASEGT in the germline V gene. The CDR3 loop spans 13 amino acids. The DNA of the CDR3 is TGTGCCAGCAGTGAACAGGGGTCGGAAGGCTACACCTTC. Its translation is CASSEQGSEGYTF.